This T cell receptor beta chain was identified in a study of shared clonotypes between healthy human individuals. Sequenced by immunoSEQ multiplex PCR; TCRdb stores in-frame clones only, minus some. The data hold about 2.4 million clones, with 93% observed a single time. Trimming removed 3 bases at V and 7 bases at J, with 12 bases between. Germline values: CDR1 MDHEN, CDR2 SYDVKM. The CDR3 sequence is 14 residues long. The receptor was isolated from a man aged 18-30 years in good health. Some clones in this sample may be carry-over from other donors' samples. The chain uses TRBV28 and TRBJ2-2; no clear D. The sequenced sample was naive CD4+ T cells from PBMCs. Subset of the sample: CD45RA+ positively selected. The CDR3 loop is CASSFYGSYGELFF. The CDR3 nucleotides read TGTGCCAGCAGTTTTTATGGATCCTACGGGGAGCTGTTTTTT. Variable domain in full (rest from reference TRBV28 and TRBJ2-2): DVKVTQSSRYLVKRTGEKVFLECVQDMDHENMFWYRQDPGLGLRLIYFSYDVKMKEKGDIPEGYSVSREKKERFSLILESASTNQTSMYLCASSFYGSYGELFFGEGSRLTVL.